Sequencing of this T cell receptor (beta chain) was carried out in a study of blood T cell repertoires in COVID-19. Study details: The United States, Italy and Spain were the sources of the acute and convalescent COVID-19 samples.

Clones were sequenced by immunoSEQ multiplex PCR, and TCRdb holds only the in-frame ones, with some missing. The sample contains 100,000 to 150,000 clones, 80% to 90% of which appear only once. V lost 2 bases, J lost 3 bases, and 6 bases lay in between. This CDR3 has 13 residues. CDR1 is SGHTA and CDR2 is FQGTGA in the germline V gene. The genes are TRBV7-3 and TRBJ2-3; TRBD1 might be the D (5 bases). The TCR comes from a woman in her sixties or seventies with acute or convalescent COVID-19. Sequencing was carried out using peripheral blood. This CDR3 reads CASSLQGTDTQYF. CDR3 nucleotides: TGTGCCAGCAGCTTACAGGGTACAGATACGCAGTATTTT.